This TCR beta chain was captured in a study of synovial regulatory T cells in juvenile arthritis. Median disease duration was 7 years, range 0.2-19.1. Germline values: CDR1 SGHAT, CDR2 FQNNGV. The CDR3 runs to 17 residues. Only the protein sequence is given. This table comes from immunoSEQ multiplex PCR, and its TCRdb copy is limited to in-frame clones, with some not included. This repertoire comprises approximately 9,800 clones; its ten largest clones make up roughly 0.7%. Comments on this clone: Its target is unknown.

Study-level points and caveats: Synovial Tregs shared more CDR3 sequences with iaTregs than other blood Tregs.

The origin of this receptor is a donor aged 2-35 years with juvenile idiopathic arthritis. This chain joins TRBV11-2 and TRBJ2-2. Sequenced input: Treg cells from blood. Subset in this sample: remaining (HLA-DR-negative) circulating blood Treg cells. This CDR3 reads CASSLDWAGGNTGELFF.